The 19 T cell receptor beta chains listed next were all sequenced from one sample in a study of radiation and T cells in renal cell carcinoma. The assay was immunoSEQ multiplex PCR, and TCRdb's table has in-frame clones only and misses some. The sample lists roughly 120,000 clones, roughly 80% seen once, with around 3% in the top ten. Specified time point: baseline pretreatment blood. Treatment specified: 15 Gy SBRT to primary tumor, nephrectomy 4 weeks later. Here the sequenced sample was blood, taken from a patient whose treatment included radiotherapy and nephrectomy. These receptor sequences come from an older woman with renal cell carcinoma.

The chain's CDR3 is CASSPLPTENTEAFF. The CDR3 DNA is TGTGCCAGCTCACCCCTCCCGACGGAGAACACTGAAGCTTTCTTT. This chain uses TRBV18 with TRBJ1-1, with unresolved D. The germline V and J ends were trimmed by 3 bases and 1 base, with 12 bases remaining between them. The CDR3 is 15 amino acids. Germline assignment: CDR1 KGHSH and CDR2 LQKENI.

V and J are TRBV6-5 and TRBJ2-1; 12 bases map to TRBD2. CDR3 length: 14 amino acids. Trimming took 8 bases from V and 9 from J; bases not matched to a gene: 8. Germline-derived CDR1 and CDR2 are MNHEY and SVGAGI. This chain's CDR3 is CASRRLAGDSEQFF. DNA for the CDR3: TGTGCCAGCCGCCGACTAGCGGGAGATTCTGAGCAGTTCTTC.

The CDR3 nucleotides are TGTGCCAGTAGTATAGATCCTACCGGGACAGTGAACACTGAAGCTTTCTTT. Protein product: CASSIDPTGTVNTEAFF. The rearrangement links TRBV19 to TRBJ1-1, with 7 positions matching TRBD1. The germline V gene has CDR1 LNHDA and CDR2 SQIVND (reference sequence). The junction had 7 bases not matched to a gene; V was cut back by 0 bases and J by 0 bases. The CDR3 is 17 amino acids.

The J gene is TRBJ1-1, the V gene TRBV7-3, with D uncertain. CDR1 and CDR2 from the germline V gene are SGHTA and FQGTGA. CDR3 length: 12 amino acids. V lost 5 bases and J 7 bases, leaving 11 bases between the germline ends. CDR3 nucleotide sequence: TGTGCCAGCAGCCGGTCCGGGTTTGAAGCTTTCTTT. Its translation: CASSRSGFEAFF. The full variable domain, with the rest looked up from reference TRBV7-3 and TRBJ1-1, is GAGVSQTPSNKVTEKGKYVELRCDPISGHTALYWYRQSLGQGPEFLIYFQGTGAADDSGLPNDRFFAVRPEGSVSTLKIQRTERGDSAVYLCASSRSGFEAFFGQGTRLTVV.

The V call is TRBV7-2, the J call TRBJ1-2; TRBD1 matches 10 bases. CDR3 length equals 15 residues. Unmatched junction bases numbered 9, after V lost 5 bases and J lost 6 bases. Looked up from germline, CDR1 is SGHTA and CDR2 is FQGNSA. The CDR3 sequence is CASSKRQGAMDGYTF. The CDR3 region has the DNA TGTGCCAGCAGCAAAAGACAGGGGGCAATGGATGGCTACACCTTC.

This clone was detected once. V is TRBV29-1 and J is TRBJ2-2, with 8 positions matching TRBD1. The CDR3 spans 15 residues. V was pared by 5 bases and J by 1 base, with 6 bases of the junction left unmatched. The germline gives CDR1 SQVTM, CDR2 ANQGSEA. The CDR3 protein is CSVSQGAKNTGELFF. The CDR3 DNA is TGCAGCGTTTCCCAGGGGGCAAAGAACACCGGGGAGCTGTTTTTT.

The chain employs TRBV6-1 and TRBJ2-6; 8 nucleotides line up with TRBD1. The CDR3 covers 18 residues. V trimming: 3 bases; J trimming: 0 bases; junction bases outside the gene matches: 7. The V gene's germline CDR1 is MNHNS and CDR2 SASEGT. For the CDR3, the DNA is TGTGCCAGCAGTGACCCGGGACAGGCTGTCTCTGGGGCCAACGTCCTGACTTTC. Protein product: CASSDPGQAVSGANVLTF.

The rearrangement uses TRBV30 and TRBJ2-7, with D uncertain. The CDR3 consists of 14 residues. From germline, CDR1 is GTSNPN and CDR2 SVGIG (reference sequence). Trimming pared 3 bases from V and 3 bases from J, leaving 15 bases between. The CDR3 reads CAWSLASSVYEQYF. As DNA, the CDR3 is TGTGCCTGGAGCCTGGCCTCCTCGGTCTACGAGCAGTACTTC.

This chain links TRBV2 with TRBJ1-2; maybe TRBD1 (5 bases). This CDR3 has 15 residues. The germline CDR1 and CDR2 sequences are SNHLY and FYNNEI. V was pared by 2 bases and J by 6 bases, with 16 bases between. CDR3 in DNA: TGTGCCAGCAGTGAACGCCCAGGAGGGGCTAATGGCTACACCTTC. Protein product: CASSERPGGANGYTF.

The rearrangement links TRBV2 to TRBJ2-5, with 7 nucleotides matching TRBD1. CDR1 is SNHLY and CDR2 is FYNNEI in the germline V gene. The ends lost 6 bases at V and 3 bases at J; junction bases unmatched: 1. This CDR3 is 12 amino acids long. CDR3 coding DNA: TGTGCCAGCAGGGGGACAGAAGAGACCCAGTACTTC. Translating it yields CASRGTEETQYF.

The rearrangement uses TRBV14 and TRBJ2-7; D gene unclear. This CDR3 comprises 12 residues. The germline V gene has CDR1 SGHDN and CDR2 FVKESK. V was clipped by 1 base and J by 6 bases, with 7 bases between them. The CDR3 is CASSQVFAEQYF. CDR3 DNA sequence: TGTGCCAGCAGCCAAGTATTCGCCGAGCAGTACTTC.

The chain is built from TRBV28 and TRBJ2-7; weak D call: TRBD1 (6 bases). The V gene's germline CDR1 is MDHEN and CDR2 SYDVKM. Between the trimmed V and J ends, which lost 3 bases and 0 bases, there was a span of 15 bases. The CDR3 runs 16 residues. This CDR3 reads CASSFHRDKSSYEQYF. CDR3 nucleotide sequence: TGTGCCAGCAGTTTTCACCGGGACAAGAGCTCCTACGAGCAGTACTTC.

The sample holds a few counts of this clone. The junction shows a germline mismatch at one end, possibly a read error. The chain couples TRBV7-7 to TRBJ2-5; D remains ambiguous. The CDR3 runs 15 residues. Germline values: CDR1 SSHAT, CDR2 FNYEAQ (reference sequence). The CDR3 sequence is CASSIGRHLEETQYF. Here the CDR3 DNA reads TGTGCTAGCAGCATAGGTAGGCATCTGGAAGAGACCCAGTACTTC.

This clone was seen once. In nucleotides, the CDR3 is TGTGCCAGCGAGTCGGGGGGGGTACTGGGCTACACCTTC. It translates to CASESGGVLGYTF. The chain joins TRBV28 to TRBJ1-2, with D possibly matching TRBD1 (5 bases). The V end was cut by 8 bases, the J end by 8 bases, with 18 bases between. Germline V gene sequence: CDR1 MDHEN, CDR2 SYDVKM. The CDR3 spans 13 residues.

The CDR3 loop reads CASSARTGEKLFF. The CDR3 coding sequence is TGCGCCAGCAGTGCACGTACAGGCGAAAAACTGTTTTTT. The chain employs TRBV10-1 and TRBJ1-4, with D possibly being TRBD1 (5 bases). The germline CDR1 and CDR2 sequences are WNHNN and SYGVQD (reference sequence). This CDR3 is 13 amino acids long. V gave up 4 bases and J gave up 8 bases, with 11 bases separating them.

The CDR3 region has the DNA TGCGCCAGCAGCCAAGTATCCTCGAACACTGAAGCTTTCTTT. It specifies CASSQVSSNTEAFF. This rearrangement joins TRBV4-1 to TRBJ1-1; D gene ambiguous. The CDR3 length is 14 residues. Trimming removed 1 base from V and 1 base from J, with 7 bases in between. Germline CDR1 is MGHRA and CDR2 is YSYEKL.

Notes on this clone: This CDR3 is missing its conserved last phenylalanine or tryptophan, likely due to a read error. This chain connects TRBV19 to TRBJ1-2, with D maybe TRBD1 (5 bases). Trimming took 3 bases from V and 3 from J, leaving 17 bases between them. CDR1 and CDR2 from the germline V gene are LNHDA and SQIVND (reference sequence). CDR3 length equals 16 residues. Here the CDR3 DNA reads TGTGCCAGTAGTATCCCAACGGCAGGGTGGGACTATGGCTACACCCTC. Its protein product is CASSIPTAGWDYGYTL.

The V gene is TRBV29-1, the J gene TRBJ2-1; D is ambiguous. The CDR3 length is 11 residues. V was pared by 7 bases and J by 9 bases, with 13 bases between. The germline gives CDR1 SQVTM, CDR2 ANQGSEA. The CDR3 coding sequence is TGCAGCGGGGGTGGCCAGACTGAGCAGTTCTTC. Its protein product is CSGGGQTEQFF.

The V gene is TRBV7-9, the J gene TRBJ1-1, with D unclear. CDR3 length: 14 residues. The germline V gene has CDR1 SEHNR and CDR2 FQNEAQ (reference sequence). The V end lost 2 bases, the J end lost 2 bases, and 9 bases lay between the germline ends. CDR3 nucleotides: TGTGCCAGCAGCTTAATGACGATTAACACTGAAGCTTTCTTT. This codes for CASSLMTINTEAFF. Combining the CDR3 with reference TRBV7-9 and TRBJ1-1 gives the whole variable domain DTGVSQNPRHKITKRGQNVTFRCDPISEHNRLYWYRQTLGQGPEFLTYFQNEAQLEKSRLLSDRFSAERPKGSFSTLEIQRTEQGDSAMYLCASSLMTINTEAFFGQGTRLTVV.